The 6 T cell receptor beta chains in this list originate from one sample, sequenced in a study of blood T cell repertoires in COVID-19. Generated by immunoSEQ multiplex PCR, the TCRdb table keeps only in-frame clones and is missing some. The sample lists 110,000 to 150,000 clones, around 84% occurring once. Sample: peripheral blood. These receptors all stem from a human donor in a cohort sampled during active COVID-19.

The chain recombines TRBV7-8 with TRBJ2-2; D gene uncertain. Per the germline V gene, CDR1 is SGHVS and CDR2 is FQNEAQ. The CDR3 consists of 13 residues. The V and J ends lost 5 bases and 1 base respectively, with 5 bases between them. The CDR3 spells CASSAMNTGELFF. CDR3 bases: TGTGCCAGCAGCGCGATGAACACCGGGGAGCTGTTTTTT.

This clone has just a few counts. The chain joins TRBV4-1 to TRBJ2-3, with 11 bases aligning to TRBD2. V dropped 3 bases and J dropped 7; count of bases not matched to a gene: 6. Germline-derived CDR1 and CDR2 are MGHRA and YSYEKL. The length of the CDR3 is 15 residues. CDR3 sequence (DNA): TGCGCCAGCAGCCAGATAGCGGGGGGGCCGAATACGCAGTATTTT. Translating it yields CASSQIAGGPNTQYF.

CDR3 in amino acids: CASRRPDGNNSPLHF. The CDR3, as DNA: TGTGCCAGCAGAAGGCCGGACGGGAATAATTCACCCCTCCACTTT. The chain joins TRBV11-2 to TRBJ1-6; D remains ambiguous. The CDR3 loop spans 15 amino acids. In germline, CDR1 is SGHAT, CDR2 FQNNGV. V shed 6 bases and J shed 5 bases, with 14 bases lying between them.

The chain employs TRBV28 and TRBJ1-2; perhaps TRBD1 as D (5 bases). The CDR3 has 16 amino acids. Trimming pared 2 bases from V and 4 bases from J, leaving 17 bases between. CDR1 MDHEN and CDR2 SYDVKM come from the germline V gene. The CDR3 nucleotides read TGTGCCAGCAGTTTAAGTTTGCCGGGTCAGGGCTATGGCTACACCTTC. As protein: CASSLSLPGQGYGYTF.

The chain has TRBV6-5 and TRBJ2-2; 7 bases map to TRBD1. The CDR3 is 14 amino acids. CDR1 is MNHEY, CDR2 SVGAGI, per germline. V lost 5 bases to trimming and J lost 4 bases; unmatched junction nucleotides: 4. The DNA for the CDR3 is TGTGCCAGCAGTCGACAGGGCTCCACCGGGGAGCTGTTTTTT. Translated, it gives CASSRQGSTGELFF.

This chain links TRBV30 with TRBJ1-6; TRBD1 matches at 7 bases. This CDR3 has 14 residues. J lost 5 bases, V lost 3 bases, and 4 bases had no gene match. The germline CDR1 and CDR2 sequences are GTSNPN and SVGIG (reference sequence). The CDR3 region is CAWSGTANNSPLHF. CDR3 in DNA: TGTGCCTGGAGCGGGACAGCTAATAATTCACCCCTCCACTTT.